This is a list of T cell receptor beta chains from one sample in a study of blood T cell repertoires in COVID-19. The protocol was immunoSEQ multiplex PCR, while the TCRdb copy is restricted to in-frame clones and leaves out a portion. Of about 230,000 clones in the sample, around four fifths were seen once. The source material was peripheral blood. These receptors were collected from a man aged 40-50 years with active or convalescent COVID-19. The conserved cysteine and the conserved F or W are not part of the CDR3 here. D genes are given only for firm matches.

D gene	CDR3 length	V gene	CDR3 protein
.	10	TRBV2	ASRGGRATSY
.	14	TRBV28	ASSPFRRSNTGELF
.	11	TRBV9	ASSPSSGEKLF
.	15	TRBV11-2	ASSLMGQASGANVLT
.	12	TRBV10-3	AISTTELNYGYT
.	13	TRBV6-5	ASSSQGPARYEQY
.	13	TRBV11-3	ASSLVGTSDNEQF
.	13	TRBV6-2/TRBV6-3	ASSYPGHPGETQY
TRBD1	13	TRBV11-3	ASSRGQGNTYEQY
TRBD1	11	TRBV18	ASSTKQGTEAF
.	11	TRBV4-1	ASARVGSYEQY
.	12	TRBV7-9	ASLPEPGSGELF
TRBD1	11	TRBV14	ASSFGQGETQY
.	9	TRBV5-1	ASSFEDTQY
.	12	TRBV6-6	ASSYGRANEKLF
.	14	TRBV24-1	ATKNLGHSNTGELF
.	13	TRBV6-7	ASSYPAGRTYEQY
.	15	TRBV19	ASSMTEYAVGNQPQH
.	11	TRBV5-8	ASRPLDSYGYT
TRBD1	12	TRBV2	ASRNQGANTEAF
TRBD1	14	TRBV19	ASSPGQALGNQPQH
.	12	TRBV10-2	ATEPGPGGDEQF
TRBD2	15	TRBV7-9	ASSSRLAGEGKVEQF
TRBD1	14	TRBV19	ASSPDRAWSTGELF
.	11	TRBV6-6	ASMTLGNQPQH
.	9	TRBV3-1/TRBV3-2	ASRTGAEAF
TRBD1	13	TRBV5-4	ASSLDPGQGYEQY
TRBD1	12	TRBV5-6	ASSLQGASEKLF
TRBD2	16	TRBV4-2	ASEYTSGRALGTGELF
.	16	TRBV24-1	ATSDSADSRGGYNEQF
.	13	TRBV4-2	ASSPSPGGRDTQY
TRBD2	14	TRBV11-2	ASSAWTSGDSDTQY
TRBD1	12	TRBV10-3	AISESGGINTIY
.	11	TRBV2	ASNPGQGNIQY
.	13	TRBV30	AWSLTQYTNEKLF
.	12	TRBV6-2/TRBV6-3	ASSSYGGMKEQY
TRBD1	13	TRBV24-1	ATSEGGTGSGELF
.	12	TRBV6-5	ASRADTIGEKLF
.	17	TRBV5-1	ASSPAPGSRDSGANVLT
.	13	TRBV2	ASTMGKGTLYGYT
TRBD1	15	TRBV30	AWSASSYRGSYYGYT
.	13	TRBV28	ASSSPTRTVGTLH
TRBD2	12	TRBV6-1	ASSEGTSGGEQY
TRBD1	15	TRBV5-1	ASSLGDREYSGNTIY
.	13	TRBV18	ASSQTAQGFDEQY
.	12	TRBV14	ASSQEQGRIYLT
TRBD2	11	TRBV7-6	ASSLAADYEQY
.	11	TRBV2	ASSEGPGDTQY
.	9	TRBV3-1/TRBV3-2	ASSQFEGYT
.	12	TRBV27	ASSPAGQSYGYT
TRBD1	13	TRBV6-5	ASSYSYRDRGGYT
TRBD1	16	TRBV14	ASSQGWGQGGLPLLQY
.	13	TRBV18	ASSPPFINTGELF
TRBD1	12	TRBV18	ASSRDRVGQPQH
TRBD2	15	TRBV5-1	ASTMGLAGGAAETQY